This TCR beta chain came from a study of blood T cell repertoires in COVID-19. At the level of the study: Samples taken during acute and convalescent COVID-19 were collected in the United States, Italy and Spain. Sources were T cells, B-cell-depleted T cells, or PBMCs; the material itself was cDNA or gDNA.

Unmatched junction bases numbered 2, after V lost 0 bases and J lost 3 bases. Germline V gene data show CDR1 as SGHRS and CDR2 as YFSETQ. CDR3 length equals 15 residues. Per the original data handling: Quantification of nucleated cells was approximated via reference gene primer amplification. Sequenced by immunoSEQ multiplex PCR; TCRdb stores in-frame clones only, minus some. D and trimming come from the DNA, and the V and J calls and clone size come from that table. The sample shows some 250,000 clones, 75% to 90% of them seen only once. Sequenced material: peripheral blood. The clonotype originates from a woman under 40 who had recovered from COVID-19. The genes are TRBV5-1 and TRBJ2-3, with 9 bases aligning to TRBD2. The CDR3 spells CASSLGLAGTDTQYF. The CDR3 DNA reads TGCGCCAGCAGCTTGGGGCTAGCGGGGACAGATACGCAGTATTTT.